A single sample gave rise to the 22 T cell receptor beta chains below, sequenced in a study of cytomegalovirus exposure and HLA in healthy donors. PCR primers comprised 60 Vbeta and 13 Jbeta primers. Sequencing used immunoSEQ multiplex PCR; TCRdb keeps in-frame clones, though not all of them. The profile shows 100,000 or so clones, approximately 72% of them singletons. The sequenced material came from PBMCs. The source of these receptors is a woman in her thirties or forties in good health and CMV-seronegative.

About this clone itself: One junction end disagrees with the germline gene, perhaps due to a read error. V is TRBV7-9 and J is TRBJ2-7, with D possibly matching TRBD1 (5 bases). Germline CDR1 reads SEHNR; CDR2 reads FQNEAQ (reference sequence). CDR3 size: 12 residues. As DNA, the CDR3 is TGTTCCAGCAGCTTCGTAGGGGACGAGCAGTACTTC. It encodes CSSSFVGDEQYF.

The chain carries TRBV30 and TRBJ2-4; 14 bases agree with TRBD2. The V segment lost 1 base and the J segment 8 bases; nucleotides outside the gene matches: 16. Germline loops: CDR1 GTSNPN, CDR2 SVGIG (reference sequence). This CDR3 has 19 residues. CDR3 sequence reads: CAWSESVVTSGRARHIQYF. Written as DNA, the CDR3 is TGTGCCTGGAGTGAATCGGTAGTGACTAGCGGGAGGGCCAGGCACATTCAGTACTTC.

V usage is TRBV30 and J usage is TRBJ2-1; no clear D. The length of the CDR3 is 12 residues. The germline V gene has CDR1 GTSNPN and CDR2 SVGIG (reference sequence). Trimming removed 2 bases at V and 7 bases at J, with 9 bases between. The CDR3, as DNA: TGTGCCTGGAGTCCCCTGAGAAATGAGCAGTTCTTC. This sequence encodes CAWSPLRNEQFF. The variable domain in full, completed from reference TRBV30 and TRBJ2-1, reads SQTIHQWPATLVQPVGSPLSLECTVEGTSNPNLYWYRQAAGRGLQLLFYSVGIGQISSEVPQNLSASRPQDRQFILSSKKLLLSDSGFYLCAWSPLRNEQFFGPGTRLTVL.

V gene TRBV28 combines with J gene TRBJ1-5, with TRBD1 matching over 8 bases. V lost 3 bases and J lost 2; bases outside the gene matches: 0. The CDR3 is 14 amino acids. Germline assignment: CDR1 MDHEN and CDR2 SYDVKM. The CDR3, as DNA: TGTGCCAGCAGTTTGGGACAGGGCAATCAGCCCCAGCATTTT. Amino acids: CASSLGQGNQPQHF.

This chain connects TRBV18 to TRBJ2-7; D not certain. Deletions cut 4 bases from V and 4 bases from J, with 14 bases between. Germline CDR1 is KGHSH and CDR2 is LQKENI. The CDR3 contains 14 residues. CDR3 sequence: CASSRASLKYEQYF. The CDR3 DNA reads TGTGCCAGCTCACGGGCATCTCTCAAGTACGAGCAGTACTTC.

This clone was seen just once. This rearrangement joins TRBV11-3 to TRBJ1-5, with D tentatively TRBD1 (6 bases). Trimming removed 5 bases from V and 1 base from J, with 18 bases in between. The CDR3 is 17 residues long. Germline V gene data show CDR1 as SGHNT and CDR2 as YENEEA. DNA for the CDR3: TGTGCCAGCAGCCTAACCTCGGGGGGGCAGAGCAATCAGCCCCAGCATTTT. Protein: CASSLTSGGQSNQPQHF. Full variable domain (rest looked up from reference TRBV11-3 and TRBJ1-5): EAGVVQSPRYKIIEKKQPVAFWCNPISGHNTLYWYLQNLGQGPELLIRYENEEAVDDSQLPKDRFSAERLKGVDSTLKIQPAELGDSAVYLCASSLTSGGQSNQPQHFGDGTRLSIL.

The CDR3 loop is CASIQTKDLAGGLVNEQFF. In nucleotides, the CDR3 is TGTGCCAGCATACAGACTAAAGACCTAGCGGGAGGGCTCGTAAATGAGCAGTTCTTC. This sequence joins TRBV18 and TRBJ2-1; 12 bases agree with TRBD2. This CDR3 has 19 residues. Germline assignment: CDR1 KGHSH and CDR2 LQKENI. V was clipped by 8 bases and J by 7 bases; unmatched bases: 21.

V gene TRBV9 combines with J gene TRBJ2-3; 11 bases fit TRBD2. Germline V CDR1 and CDR2: SGDLS, YYNGEE. V lost 3 bases, J lost 2 bases, and 26 bases stayed unmatched. This CDR3 has 23 amino acids. CDR3 in amino acids: CASSAEGASGTSGGGLHTDTQYF. Written as DNA, the CDR3 is TGTGCCAGCAGCGCCGAGGGGGCATCCGGGACTAGCGGAGGAGGGCTACACACAGATACGCAGTATTTT.

The chain links TRBV7-2 to TRBJ2-5; D is possibly TRBD2 (5 bases). With the DNA end fitting TRBJ2-7 better, the J assignment may be wrong. Germline CDR1 SGHTA, CDR2 FQGNSA. The CDR3 runs to 13 residues. The DNA of the CDR3 is TGTGCCAGCAGCTTGGCGAACAGCGGCGAGCAGTACTTC. Amino acids: CASSLANSGEQYF.

The genes are TRBV7-2 and TRBJ1-3; 10 bases agree with TRBD1. Germline V lookup: CDR1 SGHTA, CDR2 FQGNSA. V gave up 1 base and J gave up 2 bases; unmatched junction bases: 2. This CDR3 is 16 amino acids long. CDR3 sequence: CASSLGGTGAGNTIYF. CDR3 in DNA: TGTGCCAGCAGCTTAGGCGGGACAGGGGCTGGAAACACCATATATTTT.

The chain has TRBV5-4 and TRBJ2-7; 11 positions agree with TRBD1. With 2 bases clipped from V and 3 bases from J, the junction kept 4 bases outside the gene matches. The CDR3 runs 15 residues. Per germline, CDR1 SGHNT and CDR2 YYREEE (reference sequence). The CDR3 is CASSFWTGGDYEQYF. The CDR3, as DNA: TGTGCCAGCAGCTTCTGGACAGGGGGCGACTACGAGCAGTACTTC.

V is TRBV7-2 and J is TRBJ2-1, with 8 bases identical to TRBD2. Germline V gives CDR1 SGHTA, CDR2 FQGNSA. The CDR3 has 12 residues. J was trimmed by 16 bases and V by 1 base; bases with no gene match: 6. Written as DNA, the CDR3 is TGTGCCAGCAGCTTAGATTTAGCGGGATATTTCTTC. Translation gives CASSLDLAGYFF.

V and J are TRBV15 and TRBJ2-7; D perhaps matches TRBD1 (6 bases). The CDR3 is 16 amino acids. V shed 3 bases and J shed 2 bases, with 17 bases lying between them. Looked up from germline, CDR1 is LNHNV and CDR2 is YYDKDF (reference sequence). CDR3 protein: CATSRGTSPHPYEQYF. Written as DNA, the CDR3 is TGTGCCACCAGCAGGGGGACATCCCCCCATCCCTACGAGCAGTACTTC. Together with reference TRBV15 and TRBJ2-7, the CDR3 gives the full variable domain: DAMVIQNPRYQVTQFGKPVTLSCSQTLNHNVMYWYQQKSSQAPKLLFHYYDKDFNNEADTPDNFQSRRPNTSFCFLDIRSPGLGDTAMYLCATSRGTSPHPYEQYFGPGTRLTVT.

The rearrangement joins TRBV5-1 to TRBJ2-7, with TRBD1 identical over 10 bases. V lost 2 bases to trimming and J lost 2 bases; unmatched junction nucleotides: 4. Germline loops: CDR1 SGHRS, CDR2 YFSETQ. This CDR3 region has 15 residues. The CDR3 protein is CASSLPGTGAYEQYF. The CDR3 DNA sequence: TGCGCCAGCAGCTTACCCGGGACAGGGGCCTACGAGCAGTACTTC. Variable domain in full (rest from reference TRBV5-1 and TRBJ2-7): KAGVTQTPRYLIKTRGQQVTLSCSPISGHRSVSWYQQTPGQGLQFLFEYFSETQRNKGNFPGRFSGRQFSNSRSEMNVSTLELGDSALYLCASSLPGTGAYEQYFGPGTRLTVT.

This chain joins TRBV28 and TRBJ1-3; TRBD1 might be the D (5 bases). There are 16 residues in the CDR3. Trimming stripped 5 bases from V and 0 bases from J, with 14 bases between. Looked up from germline, CDR1 is MDHEN and CDR2 is SYDVKM. DNA of the CDR3: TGTGCCAGCAGTGGGGGGTCCGTTAACTCTGGAAACACCATATATTTT. Translated, it gives CASSGGSVNSGNTIYF. The full variable domain, with the rest looked up from reference TRBV28 and TRBJ1-3, is DVKVTQSSRYLVKRTGEKVFLECVQDMDHENMFWYRQDPGLGLRLIYFSYDVKMKEKGDIPEGYSVSREKKERFSLILESASTNQTSMYLCASSGGSVNSGNTIYFGEGSWLTVV.

The chain carries TRBV14 and TRBJ2-1; TRBD2 aligns across 10 bases. Germline V gives CDR1 SGHDN, CDR2 FVKESK. The CDR3 runs to 20 residues. Trimming removed 4 bases from V and 5 bases from J; junction bases left unmatched: 20. CDR3 region: CASSPDLAGGGTSENNEQFF. The CDR3, as DNA: TGTGCCAGCAGCCCCGATTTAGCGGGGGGAGGGACTAGCGAAAACAATGAGCAGTTCTTC.

The chain couples TRBV7-9 to TRBJ1-4; D gene uncertain. The V and J ends lost 3 bases and 8 bases respectively, with 13 bases between them. The CDR3 covers 14 residues. Germline assignment: CDR1 SEHNR and CDR2 FQNEAQ (reference sequence). CDR3 in DNA: TGTGCCAGCAGCTTTGGGCCCCCGGGGGAAAAACTGTTTTTT. Translation: CASSFGPPGEKLFF.

The J gene is TRBJ1-2, the V gene TRBV7-8; 8 bases agree with TRBD1. Germline assignment: CDR1 SGHVS and CDR2 FQNEAQ. The CDR3 covers 15 residues. J was trimmed by 4 bases and V by 4 bases; bases with no gene match: 8. CDR3 in DNA: TGTGCCAGCAGCTCGACGACAGGGGTCGGCTATGGCTACACCTTC. As protein: CASSSTTGVGYGYTF. Supplemented by reference TRBV7-8 and TRBJ1-2, the full variable domain reads GAGVSQSPRYKVAKRGQDVALRCDPISGHVSLFWYQQALGQGPEFLTYFQNEAQLDKSGLPSDRFFAERPEGSVSTLKIQRTQQEDSAVYLCASSSTTGVGYGYTFGSGTRLTVV.

The rearrangement links TRBV5-1 to TRBJ2-5; D gene uncertain. The CDR3 spans 11 residues. V was trimmed by 5 bases and J by 5 bases, leaving 7 bases between them. The germline gives CDR1 SGHRS, CDR2 YFSETQ. CDR3: CASRATETQYF. CDR3 coding DNA: TGCGCCAGCAGAGCTACTGAGACCCAGTACTTC. Based on the CDR3 plus reference TRBV5-1 and TRBJ2-5, the full variable domain is KAGVTQTPRYLIKTRGQQVTLSCSPISGHRSVSWYQQTPGQGLQFLFEYFSETQRNKGNFPGRFSGRQFSNSRSEMNVSTLELGDSALYLCASRATETQYFGPGTRLLVL.

This chain uses TRBV7-8 with TRBJ2-7; D call uncertain. CDR1 is SGHVS, CDR2 FQNEAQ, per germline. Trimming took 5 bases from V and 4 from J, leaving 6 bases between them. The CDR3 contains 11 residues. This chain's CDR3 is CASSPSYEQYF. The CDR3 DNA reads as TGTGCCAGCAGCCCCTCGTACGAGCAGTACTTC.

The chain employs TRBV28 and TRBJ2-2; maybe TRBD2 (6 bases). Trimming took off 2 bases at V and 3 bases at J, with 13 bases between the two ends. CDR3 size: 16 residues. Germline CDR1 MDHEN, CDR2 SYDVKM. This chain's CDR3 is CASSLATSVYTGELFF. The CDR3 DNA sequence: TGTGCCAGCAGTTTAGCGACTAGTGTATACACCGGGGAGCTGTTTTTT. The entire variable domain, with the rest obtained from reference TRBV28 and TRBJ2-2, is as follows: DVKVTQSSRYLVKRTGEKVFLECVQDMDHENMFWYRQDPGLGLRLIYFSYDVKMKEKGDIPEGYSVSREKKERFSLILESASTNQTSMYLCASSLATSVYTGELFFGEGSRLTVL.

The chain carries TRBV5-1 and TRBJ2-1; 7 bases agree with TRBD1. The CDR3 consists of 15 residues. V lost 5 bases and J lost 0; bases outside the gene matches: 5. Germline-derived CDR1 and CDR2 are SGHRS and YFSETQ. CDR3 residues: CASRQGQSSYNEQFF. In nucleotides, the CDR3 is TGCGCCAGCAGGCAGGGACAGAGCTCCTACAATGAGCAGTTCTTC.